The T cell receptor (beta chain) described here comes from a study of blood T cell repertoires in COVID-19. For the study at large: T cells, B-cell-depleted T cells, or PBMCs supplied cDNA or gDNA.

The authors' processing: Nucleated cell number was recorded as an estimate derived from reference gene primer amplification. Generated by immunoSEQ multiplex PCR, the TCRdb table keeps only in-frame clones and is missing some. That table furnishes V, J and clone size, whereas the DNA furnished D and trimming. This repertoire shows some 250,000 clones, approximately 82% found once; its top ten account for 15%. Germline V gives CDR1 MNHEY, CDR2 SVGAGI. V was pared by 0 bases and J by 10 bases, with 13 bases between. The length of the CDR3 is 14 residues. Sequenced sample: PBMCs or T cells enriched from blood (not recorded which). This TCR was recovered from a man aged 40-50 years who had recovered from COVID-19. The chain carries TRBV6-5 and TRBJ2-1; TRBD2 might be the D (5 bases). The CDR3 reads CASSYSRLAGEQFF. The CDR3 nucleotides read TGTGCCAGCAGTTACTCGAGGCTAGCTGGGGAGCAGTTCTTC.